This TCR beta chain was documented in a study of Ad26.COV2.S vaccination and SARS-CoV-2 variants. The study's findings and limits: In vaccinated individuals, spike-specific CD8+ and CD4+ T cell responses reportedly displayed substantial breadth. The placebo group had lower spike-specific TCR breadth than the vaccine recipients did. The study found similar non-spike TCR breadth in vaccine and placebo recipients.

In the case of this clone: What it binds is unknown.

Only in-frame clones appear in the TCRdb table, and some are missing; sequencing was by immunoSEQ multiplex PCR. The sample has roughly 500,000 clones, roughly nine tenths seen once. V lost 2 bases and J 0 bases, leaving 13 bases between the germline ends. CDR1 and CDR2 (germline): MNHEY, SVGEGT. This CDR3 has 16 residues. Treatment defined: around 19 received Ad26.COV2.S at low or high dose, single or two shots; five or six received placebo; per-sample allocation not given. After the first vaccine or placebo injection, samples were drawn on day 63. In the vaccine, an Ad26 vector expressed the SARS-CoV-2 spike of the Wuhan strain.

The V call is TRBV6-2 or TRBV6-3, the J call TRBJ1-1; D may be TRBD1 (5 bases). The material sequenced was peripheral blood, taken in a trial of Ad26.COV2.S vaccine versus placebo. The TCR comes from a person aged 18-65 years who received the Ad26.COV2.S COVID-19 vaccine or a placebo. The CDR3 region is CASSYGQGFMNTEAFF. DNA for the CDR3: TGTGCCAGCAGTTACGGTCAGGGCTTCATGAACACTGAAGCTTTCTTT.